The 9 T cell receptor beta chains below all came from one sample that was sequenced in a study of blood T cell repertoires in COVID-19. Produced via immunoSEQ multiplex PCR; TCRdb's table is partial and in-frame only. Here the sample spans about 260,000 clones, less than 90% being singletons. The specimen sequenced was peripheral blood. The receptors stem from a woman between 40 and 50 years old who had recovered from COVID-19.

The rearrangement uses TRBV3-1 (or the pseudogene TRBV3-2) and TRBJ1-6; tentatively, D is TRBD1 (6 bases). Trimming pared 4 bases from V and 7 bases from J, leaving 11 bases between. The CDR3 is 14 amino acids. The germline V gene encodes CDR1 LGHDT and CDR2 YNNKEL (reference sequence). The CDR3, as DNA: TGTGCCAGCAGCCCCGGACAGCCAAATTCACCCCTCCACTTT. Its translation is CASSPGQPNSPLHF.

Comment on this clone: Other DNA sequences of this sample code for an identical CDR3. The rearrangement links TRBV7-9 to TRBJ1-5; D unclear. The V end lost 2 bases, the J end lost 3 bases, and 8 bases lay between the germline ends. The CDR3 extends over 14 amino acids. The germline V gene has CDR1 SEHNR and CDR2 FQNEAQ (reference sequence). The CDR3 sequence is CASSLNGVNQPQHF. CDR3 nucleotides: TGTGCCAGCAGCTTAAATGGAGTCAATCAGCCCCAGCATTTT.

CDR3 in DNA: TGTGCCAGCAGCTCGGCGGGGGCCCACGAGCAGTACTTC. Translation: CASSSAGAHEQYF. This sequence joins TRBV11-3 and TRBJ2-7; TRBD2 might be the D (7 bases). The V and J ends lost 4 bases and 5 bases respectively, with 12 bases between them. The CDR3 consists of 13 residues. Germline CDR1 is SGHNT and CDR2 is YENEEA.

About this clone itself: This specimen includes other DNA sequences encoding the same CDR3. CDR3 residues: CASSLLAGVNTGELFF. CDR3 sequence (DNA): TGCGCCAGCAGCTTACTAGCGGGCGTGAACACCGGGGAGCTGTTTTTT. The chain has TRBV5-1 and TRBJ2-2, with 9 nucleotides matching TRBD2. Unmatched junction bases numbered 3, after V lost 2 bases and J lost 1 base. Germline V CDR1 and CDR2: SGHRS, YFSETQ. The CDR3 is made up of 16 amino acids.

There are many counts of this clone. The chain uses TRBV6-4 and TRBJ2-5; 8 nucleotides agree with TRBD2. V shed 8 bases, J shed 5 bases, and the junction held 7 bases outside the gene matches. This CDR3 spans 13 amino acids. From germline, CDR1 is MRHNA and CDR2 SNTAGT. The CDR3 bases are TGTGCCAGCTTAAGCGGGGGAGCGGAGACCCAGTACTTC. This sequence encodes CASLSGGAETQYF.

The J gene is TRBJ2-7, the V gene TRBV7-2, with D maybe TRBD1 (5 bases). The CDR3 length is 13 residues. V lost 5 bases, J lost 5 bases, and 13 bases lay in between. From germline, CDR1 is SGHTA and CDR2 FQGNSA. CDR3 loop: CASSPGATNEQYF. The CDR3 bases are TGTGCCAGCAGCCCTGGGGCTACAAACGAGCAGTACTTC.

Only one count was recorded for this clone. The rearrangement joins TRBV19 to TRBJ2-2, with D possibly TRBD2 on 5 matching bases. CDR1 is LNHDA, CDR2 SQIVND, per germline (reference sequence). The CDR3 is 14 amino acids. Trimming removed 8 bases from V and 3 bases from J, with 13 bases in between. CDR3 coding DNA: TGTGCCAGTGCTTACGACTACCACACCGGGGAGCTGTTTTTT. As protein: CASAYDYHTGELFF.

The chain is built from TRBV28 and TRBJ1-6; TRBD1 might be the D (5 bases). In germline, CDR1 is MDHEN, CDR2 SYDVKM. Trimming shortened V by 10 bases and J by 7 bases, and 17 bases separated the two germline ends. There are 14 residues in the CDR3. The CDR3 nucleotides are TGTGCCACCCGTCAAGGGACTGAGAATTCACCCCTCCACTTT. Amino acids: CATRQGTENSPLHF.

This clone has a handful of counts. The CDR3 coding sequence is TGCGCCAGCAGCTTAATCAGCGATGAAAAACTGTTTTTT. It encodes CASSLISDEKLFF. The chain is built from TRBV5-1 and TRBJ1-4; no reliable D call. There are 13 residues in the CDR3. The ends were cut back, 2 bases at V and 6 bases at J, with 8 bases in the middle. The germline V gene has CDR1 SGHRS and CDR2 YFSETQ.